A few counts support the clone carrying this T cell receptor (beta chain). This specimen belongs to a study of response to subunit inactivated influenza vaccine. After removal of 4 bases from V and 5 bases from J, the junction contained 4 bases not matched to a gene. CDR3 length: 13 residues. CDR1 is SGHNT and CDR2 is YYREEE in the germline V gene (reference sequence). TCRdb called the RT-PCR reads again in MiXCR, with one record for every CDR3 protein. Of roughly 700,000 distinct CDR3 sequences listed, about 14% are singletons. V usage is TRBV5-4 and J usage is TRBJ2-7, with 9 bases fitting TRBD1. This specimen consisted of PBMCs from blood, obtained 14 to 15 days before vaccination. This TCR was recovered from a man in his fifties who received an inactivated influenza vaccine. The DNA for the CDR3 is TGTGCCAGCAGCGGCCGGGACAGGGACGAGCAGTACTTC. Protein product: CASSGRDRDEQYF.